Listed below are T cell receptor beta chains from one sample, sequenced in a study of blood T cell repertoires in COVID-19. Clones were sequenced by immunoSEQ multiplex PCR, and TCRdb holds only the in-frame ones, with some missing. The data show around 500,000 clones, about 85% seen once. The sequenced material came from PBMCs or T cells enriched from blood (not recorded which). The receptor source for this set is a woman aged 55-70 years who had recovered from COVID-19. Each CDR3 is given with its conserved first and last residue. A D gene is named only where the DNA matches it firmly. Part of the rows lack a size; the others show once, few, many or a class for expanded clones.

>TRBJ2-5|TRBV11-2|-|few
CASSRHVTEQETQYF
TGTGCCAGCAGCAGACATGTTACAGAACAAGAGACCCAGTACTTC
>TRBJ1-1|TRBV9|-|-
CASSRGRNTEAFF
TGTGCCAGCAGCAGGGGTCGGAACACTGAAGCTTTCTTT
>TRBJ2-2|TRBV5-1|TRBD2|-
CASSPTSQTSGGFTGELFF
TGCGCCAGCAGCCCCACCTCGCAGACTAGCGGGGGGTTCACCGGGGAGCTGTTTTTT
>TRBJ1-2|TRBV23-1|TRBD1|few
CASSYLETGDGYTF
TGCGCCAGCTCTTACCTGGAGACAGGGGATGGCTACACCTTC
>TRBJ1-1|TRBV29-1|-|-
CSVVGPTEAFF
TGCAGCGTTGTGGGCCCCACTGAAGCTTTCTTT
>TRBJ1-3|TRBV7-6|-|-
CASSLAFATAGNTIYF
TGTGCCAGCAGCTTAGCGTTTGCGACAGCTGGAAACACCATATATTTT
>TRBJ2-2|TRBV7-6|-|once
CASSLGPAGHGELFF
TGTGCCAGCAGCTTAGGACCCGCGGGGCACGGGGAGCTGTTTTTT
>TRBJ2-5|TRBV6-2/TRBV6-3|-|-
CASSPIQPSGIQETQYF
TGTGCCAGCAGCCCGATACAACCTTCAGGGATCCAAGAGACCCAGTACTTC
>TRBJ1-3|TRBV4-1|-|once
CASSQDQANSGNTIYF
TGCGCCAGCAGCCAAGATCAGGCCAACTCTGGAAACACCATATATTTT
>TRBJ1-1|TRBV11-2|-|once
CASSLLQGFTEAFF
TGTGCCAGCAGCTTACTTCAGGGGTTCACTGAAGCTTTCTTT
>TRBJ1-1|TRBV27|-|-
CASTTGNTEAFF
TGTGCCAGTACGACAGGGAACACTGAAGCTTTCTTT
>TRBJ2-2|TRBV30|-|-
CAWMEGLANTGELFF
TGTGCCTGGATGGAGGGGCTAGCGAACACCGGGGAGCTGTTTTTT
>TRBJ1-1|TRBV20-1|TRBD1|-
CSARTGTEAFF
TGCAGTGCTAGGACAGGGACTGAAGCTTTCTTT
>TRBJ2-3|TRBV5-1|TRBD2|-
CASSLVGGATDTQYF
TGCGCCAGCAGCTTGGTCGGGGGGGCAACAGATACGCAGTATTTT
>TRBJ1-1|TRBV12-3/TRBV12-4|-|-
CASSFFRVEAFF
TGTGCCAGCAGTTTCTTCAGGGTTGAAGCTTTCTTT
>TRBJ2-3|TRBV5-4|TRBD1|-
CASSADRGLTDTQYF
TGTGCCAGCAGCGCGGACAGGGGCCTCACAGATACGCAGTATTTT
>TRBJ2-7|TRBV5-4|-|-
CASTAGQSSYEQYF
TGTGCCAGCACGGCGGGACAGTCCTCCTACGAGCAGTACTTC
>TRBJ2-3|TRBV5-6|TRBD2|-
CASSLNRLAGGPADTQYF
TGTGCCAGCAGCTTGAACCGACTAGCGGGGGGGCCGGCAGATACGCAGTATTTT
>TRBJ1-1|TRBV18|-|-
CASSPGRWGTEAFF
TGTGCCAGCTCACCAGGGAGGTGGGGCACTGAAGCTTTCTTT
>TRBJ2-1|TRBV5-1|TRBD2|-
CATAPGGPGSYNEQFF
TGCGCCACCGCGCCGGGGGGGCCTGGCTCCTACAATGAGCAGTTCTTC
>TRBJ2-7|TRBV27|TRBD1|-
CASSYSTGATYEQYF
TGTGCCAGCAGTTACTCGACAGGGGCCACCTACGAGCAGTACTTC
>TRBJ1-3|TRBV7-2|-|-
CASSPPIGNTIYF
TGTGCCAGCAGCCCCCCCATTGGAAACACCATATATTTT
>TRBJ2-6|TRBV2|TRBD1|-
CASSYRGSGANVLTF
TGTGCCAGCAGTTACAGGGGCTCTGGGGCCAACGTCCTGACTTTC
>TRBJ2-1|TRBV2|-|-
CAIEPGFNEQFF
TGTGCTATCGAGCCAGGGTTCAATGAGCAGTTCTTC
>TRBJ1-2|TRBV13|-|-
CASSLGGGGNYGYTF
TGTGCCAGCAGCTTAGGTGGGGGGGGAAACTATGGCTACACCTTC
>TRBJ1-4|TRBV5-1|TRBD1|-
CASSLGDSLNEKLFF
TGCGCCAGCAGCTTGGGGGACAGCCTTAATGAAAAACTGTTTTTT
>TRBJ1-2|TRBV2|-|once
CASSGEGMSGGYTF
TGTGCCAGCAGTGGAGAGGGTATGAGCGGTGGCTACACCTTC
>TRBJ1-2|TRBV24-1|TRBD1|-
CATSDPGQSSGYTF
TGTGCCACCAGTGATCCGGGACAGTCTTCTGGCTACACCTTC
>TRBJ1-1|TRBV9|TRBD1|-
CASSRQTGVSTEAFF
TGTGCCAGCAGCCGACAGACAGGGGTTAGCACTGAAGCTTTCTTT
>TRBJ2-1|TRBV2|TRBD2|few
CASISGGSYNEQFF
TGTGCCAGCATTAGCGGGGGCTCCTACAATGAGCAGTTCTTC
>TRBJ1-1|TRBV2|-|few
CASRTKRAEQPEAFF
TGTGCCAGCAGGACCAAGCGCGCGGAACAACCTGAAGCTTTCTTT
>TRBJ1-2|TRBV2|TRBD1|once
CASRDRGEYGYTF
TGTGCCAGCAGGGACAGGGGCGAGTATGGCTACACCTTC
>TRBJ2-7|TRBV7-9|-|many
CASSRVLGPSSYEQYF
TGTGCCAGCAGCCGAGTTTTGGGTCCTAGCTCCTACGAGCAGTACTTC
>TRBJ2-3|TRBV29-1|TRBD1|-
CSVEVGDRGTDTQYF
TGCAGCGTTGAAGTTGGGGACAGGGGCACAGATACGCAGTATTTT
>TRBJ2-5|TRBV4-1|TRBD2|-
CASSPGTSGISQETQYF
TGCGCCAGCAGCCCCGGGACTAGCGGCATTTCTCAAGAGACCCAGTACTTC
>TRBJ1-2|TRBV5-6|TRBD1|-
CASSLYRGYGYTF
TGTGCCAGCAGCTTGTACAGGGGCTATGGCTACACCTTC
>TRBJ2-3|TRBV15|TRBD2|-
CATSRGTSGGPLVTDTQYF
TGTGCCACCAGCAGAGGGACTAGCGGGGGGCCCCTTGTCACAGATACGCAGTATTTT
>TRBJ1-2|TRBV5-1|TRBD1|-
CASSLAGTDGYTF
TGCGCCAGCAGCTTGGCGGGGACAGATGGCTACACCTTC
>TRBJ1-1|TRBV10-1|TRBD1|-
CASRGGQGINTEAFF
TGCGCCAGCAGAGGGGGACAGGGGATTAACACTGAAGCTTTCTTT
>TRBJ2-5|TRBV18|TRBD1|-
CASSRLPLGTGQQETQYF
TGTGCCAGCTCACGCCTGCCGCTAGGGACAGGTCAACAAGAGACCCAGTACTTC
>TRBJ2-5|TRBV5-1|TRBD1|-
CASSLSGQGGETQYF
TGCGCCAGCAGCTTATCGGGACAGGGAGGGGAGACCCAGTACTTC
>TRBJ1-1|TRBV9|TRBD1|-
CASSPQEGGVTEAFF
TGTGCCAGCAGCCCCCAAGAAGGGGGCGTCACTGAAGCTTTCTTT
>TRBJ2-7|TRBV18|TRBD1|-
CASSPPIGTGAYEQYF
TGTGCCAGCTCACCACCAATAGGGACAGGAGCATACGAGCAGTACTTC
>TRBJ1-3|TRBV2|-|-
CASSVRVSGNTIYF
TGTGCCAGCAGTGTGAGGGTATCTGGAAACACCATATATTTT
>TRBJ2-7|TRBV6-5|-|-
CASSRDNSYEQYF
TGTGCCAGCAGTAGGGACAACTCCTACGAGCAGTACTTC
>TRBJ1-4|TRBV5-1|TRBD1|-
CASSWPTGGTNEKLFF
TGCGCCAGCAGCTGGCCGACAGGGGGTACTAATGAAAAACTGTTTTTT
>TRBJ2-5|TRBV27|TRBD1|-
CASGTGQETQYF
TGTGCCAGCGGGACAGGTCAAGAGACCCAGTACTTC
>TRBJ2-3|TRBV29-1|TRBD1|-
CSVGATGGKVDTQYF
TGCAGCGTTGGGGCGACAGGGGGTAAGGTAGATACGCAGTATTTT
>TRBJ1-2|TRBV28|-|-
CASSFSDIGYTF
TGTGCCAGCAGTTTCTCCGACATTGGCTACACCTTC
>TRBJ1-6|TRBV7-6|TRBD1|-
CASSLPGQGSPLHF
TGTGCCAGCAGCTTACCGGGACAGGGGTCACCCCTCCACTTT
>TRBJ1-6|TRBV30|-|once
CAWSRSLSSYNSPLHF
TGTGCCTGGAGTAGGAGCCTGAGCTCCTATAATTCACCCCTCCACTTT
>TRBJ1-1|TRBV18|TRBD1|-
CASSRDPWGATGQNTEAFF
TGTGCCAGCTCACGTGATCCGTGGGGGGCGACAGGGCAGAACACTGAAGCTTTCTTT
>TRBJ1-1|TRBV5-1|-|-
CASSFQGGATEAFF
TGCGCCAGCAGCTTCCAGGGAGGGGCCACTGAAGCTTTCTTT
>TRBJ1-1|TRBV28|TRBD1|-
CASSLLVTGELNTEAFF
TGTGCCAGCAGTTTACTTGTCACAGGGGAACTGAACACTGAAGCTTTCTTT
>TRBJ2-5|TRBV7-2|TRBD2|once
CASSFGGLAHQETQYF
TGTGCCAGCAGCTTCGGGGGGTTGGCCCACCAAGAGACCCAGTACTTC
>TRBJ2-6|TRBV6-1|-|once
CASSDAASGANVLTF
TGTGCCAGCAGTGATGCCGCGAGCGGGGCCAACGTCCTGACTTTC
>TRBJ1-1|TRBV18|TRBD1|once
CASSRGQGGSTEAFF
TGTGCCAGCTCACGTGGACAGGGCGGGAGCACTGAAGCTTTCTTT